This TCR beta chain was captured in a study of cytomegalovirus exposure and HLA in healthy donors. Whole-study results and caveats: Across all donors, roughly uniform sequencing depth was an assumption of the presence/absence analyses. CMV serostatus stood as the only immune exposure information on hand. Several of the most significant clusters were apparently associated with common viral pathogens in a later analysis.

As to this clone: Its antigen is currently unknown.

CDR3 length: 17 residues. Germline V lookup: CDR1 SGDLS, CDR2 YYNGEE. J was trimmed by 3 bases and V by 0 bases; bases with no gene match: 10. Primers for the PCR totalled 60 Vbeta and 13 Jbeta. Only in-frame clones appear in the TCRdb table, and some are missing; sequencing was by immunoSEQ multiplex PCR. The profile shows hundreds of thousands of clones, 70% to 80% of them singletons. The V call is TRBV9, the J call TRBJ2-3, with 7 bases matching TRBD1. The sequence derives from a male donor in good health and CMV-seronegative. The sample was PBMCs. CDR3 nucleotide sequence: TGTGCCAGCAGCGTAGAGATTGAGGCAGGGGGTACAGATACGCAGTATTTT. This encodes CASSVEIEAGGTDTQYF.